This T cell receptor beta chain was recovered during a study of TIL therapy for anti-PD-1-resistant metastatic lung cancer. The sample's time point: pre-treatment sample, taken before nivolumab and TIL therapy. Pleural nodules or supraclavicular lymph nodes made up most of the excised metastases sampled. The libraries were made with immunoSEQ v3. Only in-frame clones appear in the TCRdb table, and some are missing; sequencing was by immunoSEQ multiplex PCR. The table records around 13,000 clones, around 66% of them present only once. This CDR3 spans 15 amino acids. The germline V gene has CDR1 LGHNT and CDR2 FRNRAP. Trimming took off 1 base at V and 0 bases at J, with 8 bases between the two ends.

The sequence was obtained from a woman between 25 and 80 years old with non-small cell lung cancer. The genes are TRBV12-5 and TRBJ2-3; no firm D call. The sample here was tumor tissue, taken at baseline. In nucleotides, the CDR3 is TGTGCTAGTGGTTTGGGGCCCCTTAGCACAGATACGCAGTATTTT. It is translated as CASGLGPLSTDTQYF.